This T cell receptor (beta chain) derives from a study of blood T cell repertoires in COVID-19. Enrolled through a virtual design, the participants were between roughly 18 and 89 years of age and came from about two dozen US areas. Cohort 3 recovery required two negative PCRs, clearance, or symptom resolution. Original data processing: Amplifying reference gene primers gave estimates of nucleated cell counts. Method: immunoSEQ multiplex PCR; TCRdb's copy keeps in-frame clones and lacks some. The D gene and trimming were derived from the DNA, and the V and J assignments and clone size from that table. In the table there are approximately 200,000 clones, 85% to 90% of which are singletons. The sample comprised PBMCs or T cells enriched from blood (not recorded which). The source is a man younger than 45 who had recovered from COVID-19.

The CDR3 sequence: CASGLGSGRSYEQYF. Written as DNA, the CDR3 is TGTGCCAGTGGGCTGGGTAGCGGGAGATCATACGAGCAGTACTTC. This sequence joins TRBV19 and TRBJ2-7; 9 nucleotides align to TRBD2. V shed 8 bases, J shed 4 bases, and the junction held 12 bases outside the gene matches. Germline lookup yields CDR1 LNHDA and CDR2 SQIVND (reference sequence). CDR3 length: 15 residues.